This note documents a single T cell receptor beta chain sequence. These data originate in a study of blood T cells in healthy people across ages. The overall study: T cells yielded about one barcoded beta molecule per two cells through template switching.

It was with a sample-barcoded 5' primer and a J-beta primer mix that a second PCR of roughly 7 to 11 cycles was run. TCRdb processed the 5' RACE reads anew with MiXCR; each CDR3 protein has one entry. Here the sample spans some 760,000 distinct CDR3 sequences, approximately 25% being singletons. With 5 bases removed from V and 4 bases from J, the gap between germline ends came to 17 bases. From germline, CDR1 is MDHEN and CDR2 SYDVKM. The CDR3 sequence is 15 residues long. The same data also went into a second study, on T cells of mothers and their children.

The TCR was taken from a boy between 10 and 17 years old in good health. The sequenced sample consisted of blood. The rearrangement links TRBV28 to TRBJ1-1; TRBD1 is a possible D gene (6 bases). The DNA for the CDR3 is TGTGCCAGCAGTACCCCATGGGGGGCTAGCACTGAAGCTTTCTTT. This translates into CASSTPWGASTEAFF. The full variable domain, in which reference TRBV28 and TRBJ1-1 provide the parts outside the CDR3, is DVKVTQSSRYLVKRTGEKVFLECVQDMDHENMFWYRQDPGLGLRLIYFSYDVKMKEKGDIPEGYSVSREKKERFSLILESASTNQTSMYLCASSTPWGASTEAFFGQGTRLTVV.